This TCR beta chain was sequenced during a study of blood T cell repertoires in COVID-19. Study overall: Acute and convalescent COVID-19 samples came from the United States, Italy and Spain. PBMCs, B-cell-depleted T cells, or T cells provided the cDNA or gDNA that made up the material.

With V trimmed by 4 bases and J by 3 bases, 7 bases remained unmatched. Germline lookup yields CDR1 SGHRS and CDR2 YFSETQ. This CDR3 comprises 15 residues. Original handling: Estimates of nucleated cell counts were drawn from the amplification of reference gene primers. Here immunoSEQ multiplex PCR was the method, and the copy in TCRdb shows in-frame clones only, minus some. The V and J calls and the clone size are those of that table, but D and trimming were determined from the DNA. Counted here are 100,000 or so clones, more than 70% occurring once; the ten biggest clones make up 11%. The chain carries TRBV5-1 and TRBJ2-7; TRBD1 agrees at 10 bases. Specimen: peripheral blood. The receptor's source is a woman aged 25 to 39 with acute or convalescent COVID-19. The CDR3 DNA reads as TGCGCCAGCAGCCGAGACGGGACAGGGGTCTACGAGCAGTACTTC. Protein: CASSRDGTGVYEQYF. The full variable domain, its missing parts supplied by reference TRBV5-1 and TRBJ2-7, is KAGVTQTPRYLIKTRGQQVTLSCSPISGHRSVSWYQQTPGQGLQFLFEYFSETQRNKGNFPGRFSGRQFSNSRSEMNVSTLELGDSALYLCASSRDGTGVYEQYFGPGTRLTVT.